One and the same sample provided the 13 T cell receptor beta chains below, sequenced in a study of T-cell reconstitution after alpha-beta-depleted transplantation in children. TCRbeta library construction was performed incorporating unique molecular identifiers. In TCRdb, the PCR reads were re-called with MiXCR into one record per CDR3 protein. The sample has around 300,000 distinct CDR3 sequences, approximately 10% seen once; the top ten hold about a quarter. The sequencing used peripheral blood, collected 180 days after TCRalphabeta/CD19-depleted stem cell transplant. Receptor source: a male patient aged 2-15 years who had a stem cell transplant for chronic granulomatous disease, so the T cells may come from the graft donor.

This clonotype was detected ten times or more. The V gene is TRBV7-8, the J gene TRBJ2-2; D is tentatively TRBD1 or TRBD2 (6 bases each). The CDR3 consists of 16 residues. CDR1 and CDR2 (germline): SGHVS, FQNEAQ. V gave up 0 bases and J gave up 4 bases, with 12 bases separating them. The CDR3: CASSLAGGLTTGELFF. For the CDR3, the DNA is TGTGCCAGCAGCTTAGCGGGGGGCCTAACCACCGGGGAGCTGTTTTTT. The full variable domain, in which reference TRBV7-8 and TRBJ2-2 provide the parts outside the CDR3, is GAGVSQSPRYKVAKRGQDVALRCDPISGHVSLFWYQQALGQGPEFLTYFQNEAQLDKSGLPSDRFFAERPEGSVSTLKIQRTQQEDSAVYLCASSLAGGLTTGELFFGEGSRLTVL.

The count of this clonotype is one. A much larger clone lies one base from this, so it may be a read error. The rearrangement links TRBV7-7 to TRBJ2-1; TRBD2 matches 9 bases. CDR1 is SSHAT and CDR2 is FNYEAQ in the germline V gene (reference sequence). The CDR3 runs 15 residues. The trim removed 6 bases at V and 7 bases at J, leaving 10 bases unmatched. CDR3 bases: TGTGCCAGCAGTCCTGGGGGACTAGCAACGAATGAGCAGTTCTTC. Its translation is CASSPGGLATNEQFF.

This CDR3 is CASSLFGRQETQYF. CDR3 nucleotide sequence: TGTGCCAGCAGTTTATTCGGCAGGCAAGAGACCCAGTACTTC. The chain links TRBV27 to TRBJ2-5; D uncertain. V dropped 1 base and J dropped 2 bases, with 8 bases sitting between them. The CDR3 is 14 amino acids. The V gene's germline CDR1 is MNHEY and CDR2 SMNVEV (reference sequence).

This clonotype appeared many times. V usage is TRBV2 and J usage is TRBJ2-5; 11 positions agree with TRBD1. Germline CDR1 and CDR2: SNHLY and FYNNEI. This CDR3 spans 14 amino acids. The trim removed 6 bases at V and 5 bases at J, leaving 5 bases unmatched. CDR3 coding DNA: TGTGCCAGCAGCGGACAGGGGGCGCGGGAGACCCAGTACTTC. This translates into CASSGQGARETQYF.

This clonotype was counted ten times or more. V usage is TRBV10-3 and J usage is TRBJ2-1; D is perhaps TRBD1 or TRBD2 (5 bases each). CDR1 is ENHRY and CDR2 is SYGVKD in the germline V gene. The CDR3 is 15 residues long. V was pared by 0 bases and J by 5 bases, with 11 bases between. The CDR3 DNA reads as TGTGCCATCAGTGAGTCGAGGGACCGGAACAATGAGCAGTTCTTC. It encodes CAISESRDRNNEQFF.

Many counts were recorded for this clonotype. The chain has TRBV20-1 and TRBJ2-4, with 13 bases fitting TRBD2. This CDR3 has 14 residues. V trimming: 7 bases; J trimming: 7 bases; junction bases outside the gene matches: 7. In germline, CDR1 is DFQATT, CDR2 SNEGSKA (reference sequence). This chain's CDR3 is CSVIGLAGVNIQYF. The CDR3 nucleotides read TGCAGTGTTATTGGACTAGCGGGGGTGAACATTCAGTACTTC.

This clonotype has ten or more counts. The chain combines TRBV30 with TRBJ1-1; TRBD1 might be the D (6 bases). V was trimmed by 5 bases and J by 11 bases, leaving 18 bases between them. CDR1 and CDR2 (germline): GTSNPN, SVGIG (reference sequence). This CDR3 contains 12 residues. The CDR3 nucleotides are TGTGCCTGGCAACGGGGGGGGCTGGACGCTTTCTTT. It is translated as CAWQRGGLDAFF.

This clonotype was detected many times. This chain links TRBV4-2 with TRBJ2-1, with 14 bases aligning to TRBD2. This CDR3 region has 16 residues. Unmatched junction bases numbered 7, after V lost 7 bases and J lost 5 bases. Per the germline V gene, CDR1 is LGHNA and CDR2 is YNFKEQ. The CDR3 nucleotides read TGTGCCAGCAAAGAGACTAGCGGGAGGGGGCACAATGAGCAGTTCTTC. Amino acids: CASKETSGRGHNEQFF.

Concerning this clonotype itself: Just one base apart from a much larger clone, this may be a read error. The chain joins TRBV6-2 or TRBV6-3 to TRBJ1-5; unclear D gene. Germline loops: CDR1 MNHEY, CDR2 SVGEGT. The CDR3 covers 16 residues. The CDR3, as DNA: TGTGCCAGCGGTTACCAGCCTGAAGGTGGCAATCAGCCCCAGCATTTT. Amino acids: CASGYQPEGGNQPQHF.

This clonotype was detected ten times or more. The V and J genes are TRBV20-1 and TRBJ2-2; unclear D gene. The CDR3 extends over 14 amino acids. Trimming pared 0 bases from V and 0 bases from J, leaving 5 bases between. Germline V gives CDR1 DFQATT, CDR2 SNEGSKA (reference sequence). The CDR3 DNA reads as TGCAGTGCTAGAGACTACACGAACACCGGGGAGCTGTTTTTT. It specifies CSARDYTNTGELFF.

This clonotype was observed a single time. The chain carries TRBV19 and TRBJ2-7; no clear D gene. Germline V gene data show CDR1 as LNHDA and CDR2 as SQIVND (reference sequence). Trimming cost V 4 bases and J 1 base, with 14 bases left between them. The CDR3 spans 15 residues. This CDR3 reads CASSKSPATSYEQYF. For the CDR3, the DNA is TGTGCCAGTAGTAAAAGCCCGGCCACATCCTACGAGCAGTACTTC.

This clonotype was counted ten times or more. CDR3 in amino acids: CASSPRTSGGAGETQYF. The CDR3 DNA follows: TGTGCCAGCAGCCCTCGGACTAGCGGGGGGGCCGGAGAGACCCAGTACTTC. This chain connects TRBV9 to TRBJ2-5; 15 nucleotides match TRBD2. V lost 4 bases to trimming and J lost 4 bases; unmatched junction nucleotides: 8. This CDR3 is built from 17 residues. Per germline, CDR1 SGDLS and CDR2 YYNGEE. The whole variable domain, filled in from reference TRBV9 and TRBJ2-5, reads DSGVTQTPKHLITATGQRVTLRCSPRSGDLSVYWYQQSLDQGLQFLIQYYNGEERAKGNILERFSAQQFPDLHSELNLSSLELGDSALYFCASSPRTSGGAGETQYFGPGTRLLVL.

Worth noting for this clonotype: A clone one base away is much larger, so this may be a read error. The rearrangement joins TRBV12-5 to TRBJ2-3; TRBD2 might be the D (6 bases). In germline, CDR1 is LGHNT, CDR2 FRNRAP. Trimming stripped 5 bases from V and 5 bases from J, with 23 bases between. The CDR3 length is 17 residues. The CDR3 sequence is CASGTSGVQFFKDTQYF. The CDR3 DNA reads as TGTGCTAGTGGTACCTCGGGAGTCCAGTTTTTCAAAGATACGCAGTATTTT.